What follows describes a single TCR beta chain. There are a few counts of this clonotype. Its antigen is still unknown. The junction shows a germline mismatch at one end, possibly a read error. The source of the sample is a study of T cells in Graves' hyperthyroidism and ophthalmopathy (dated by TCRdb to between 2017 and 2020). In terms of the full investigation: Peripheral blood was sampled at the time of initial diagnosis, prior to any treatment. To identify distinguishing TCR V-J signatures, a discovery cohort of 95 to 100 patients was used, comprising 43 with Graves' ophthalmopathy and approximately 57 with stable Graves' hyperthyroidism. Prospective prediction of ophthalmopathy was tested in an independent validation cohort of some 19 hyperthyroidism patients and 15 to 17 patients who later progressed to ophthalmopathy. For training and testing, the roughly 97 patients in the discovery cohort were randomly divided in a 7:3 ratio. The study also compared thyroid tissue and blood T-cell repertoires from several Graves' hyperthyroidism patients. Following sampling, methimazole starting at 30 mg daily was given to hyperthyroidism patients, and high-dose intravenous methylprednisolone was given to ophthalmopathy patients. The paper describes TCR Vbeta CDR3 sequencing of fewer than 150 peripheral blood samples, made up of roughly 40 ophthalmopathy patients, some 80 hyperthyroidism patients and about 17 progressor patients.

CDR1 SGHRS and CDR2 YFSETQ were looked up in the germline V gene. The CDR3 runs 13 residues from the cysteine to the phenylalanine. Only the CDR3 part of the read is kept: 39 bases, read in frame from the first base. Hyperthyroidism patients were newly diagnosed, had a disease duration of under 2 months, and were aged 18 to 65 years. Patients with uncontrolled infections, other autoimmune diseases, pregnancy or lactation were excluded. Diagnoses were based on clinical symptoms, serum thyroxine and TRAb, thyroid ultrasound and orbital computed tomography. For progressor patients, blood was drawn at the first diagnosis of hyperthyroidism, before any ophthalmopathy symptoms had appeared. PBMCs were isolated from around 10 ml of fresh peripheral blood by Ficoll-Paque density gradient centrifugation. Progressor patients were defined as those initially diagnosed with Graves' hyperthyroidism in whom ophthalmopathy developed during follow-up. Total RNA was extracted with Trizol reagent, and quality was checked on an Agilent 2100 Bioanalyzer.

TCR beta CDR3 regions were amplified from RNA transcripts. The first round of RT-PCR for the TCR CDR3 was performed with the HTBI primer set and the Qiagen OneStep RT-PCR kit. A second multiplex PCR round built the libraries, followed by size selection and purification. Libraries were sequenced paired-end with 100 bp reads on an Illumina HiSeq2000. In the authors' own workflow: SOAPnuke was used to process the raw data, removing reads that contained adapters or uncalled bases, had a mean Phred below 15, or lacked an exact match to the constant primer or identifier. COPE v1.2.5 was used to merge the high-quality paired reads, and each unique nucleotide sequence was defined as a clonotype. MiTCR v1.1 was used to align the clonotypes against IMGT TRBV, TRBD and TRBJ reference segments. Analysis was restricted to V-J combinations with a frequency above 0.0001, which covered roughly 99% of repertoires. A TCS score was defined as the ratio between F50 (clonal expansion) and ExV (chaos), using BLOSUM62-based TCRdist between CDR3 peptides within each V-J. Welch's t-statistics and random forest reduced fewer than 550 V-J features to 10 to 15, which were used in a naive Bayes classifier (R e1071). TCRdb ran its own pipeline on the public reads, namely fastp trimming at Q25 and MiXCR clone calling, and kept in-frame beta chains. Each CDR3 protein gets just one entry, which takes the most common genes and DNA from the rows behind it. TCRdb assigned the V and J calls; the authors' analysis was not used. In all, the sample holds under 750,000 distinct CDR3 sequences, and under 20% of those were seen once. Around 15% of the sample is in the top ten clones.

What the research found in general, with its limitations: A model built on a 13 V-J signature distinguished ophthalmopathy from stable hyperthyroidism, reaching 85% to 90% sensitivity and 81.08% specificity in cross-validation and 80%/75% in testing. Sample size was not statistically predetermined, and blinding of investigators to group allocation was not performed. During validation, the model predicted progression to ophthalmopathy a median of about 6.3 months ahead of onset, with more than 55% sensitivity and 72% to 80% specificity. Most expanded thyroid clonotypes (frequency above 0.001) were also found in blood, which suggests that blood repertoires may mirror thyroid immune responses.

The sample was blood. Recombination linked TRBV5-1 to TRBJ1-4; TRBD1 fits 7 bases in the junction. This clonotype originated in a woman between 50 and 59 years old with Graves' hyperthyroidism that later progressed to Graves' ophthalmopathy. The CDR3 amino acid sequence is: CASSAGTDEKPFF. The DNA sequence is given as TGCGCCAGCAGCGCGGGGACAGATGAAAAACCGTTTTTT.